This record covers a single T cell receptor (beta chain). The record originates from a study of blood T cell repertoires in COVID-19. The wider study: The study drew acute and convalescent COVID-19 samples from the United States, Italy and Spain.

Per the original methods: Counts of nucleated cells, estimated from reference gene primer amplification, were obtained. Sequenced by immunoSEQ multiplex PCR; TCRdb stores in-frame clones only, minus some. For V, J and clone size, that table is used; D and trimming come from the DNA. The table records more than 20,000 clones, 80% to 90% of them present only once. The clonotype originates from a human donor with active COVID-19. The donor label of this sample is uncertain. Material: peripheral blood.

CDR3 DNA sequence: TGTGCCAGCAGCTTGTCCGCGGGGGCCATCTACAATGAGCAGTTCTTC. Protein product: CASSLSAGAIYNEQFF. The rearrangement links TRBV5-4 to TRBJ2-1; perhaps TRBD2 as D (7 bases). The CDR3 sequence is 16 residues long. V was cut by 1 base and J by 3 bases, with 14 bases left in between. Per the germline V gene, CDR1 is SGHNT and CDR2 is YYREEE (reference sequence).